Below are 18 T cell receptor beta chains sequenced from a single sample in a study of tumor-infiltrating lymphocytes in oesophageal squamous cell carcinoma. Each CDR3 protein gets one entry after TCRdb re-called the PCR reads with MiXCR. In the table there are thousands of distinct CDR3 sequences, less than 20% of which are singletons. The sequenced material came from blood. The receptors derive from a male donor with esophageal squamous cell carcinoma.

This clonotype was seen many times. V is TRBV6-1 and J is TRBJ1-1; D is undetermined. Per the germline V gene, CDR1 is MNHNS and CDR2 is SASEGT. With 2 bases removed from V and 4 bases from J, the gap between germline ends came to 11 bases. CDR3 length equals 14 residues. The DNA of the CDR3 is TGTGCCAGCAGTGAAATGGATGGAACCACTGAAGCTTTCTTT. Translating gives CASSEMDGTTEAFF.

Ten or more counts support this clonotype. The genes are TRBV6-1 and TRBJ2-7; D possibly corresponds to TRBD2 (5 bases). Germline V gene sequence: CDR1 MNHNS, CDR2 SASEGT. Trimming pared 8 bases from V and 7 bases from J, leaving 15 bases between. This CDR3 has 12 amino acids. CDR3 DNA: TGTGCCAGCCGGGGAAAGGCTTGGGAGCAGTACTTC. Amino acids: CASRGKAWEQYF.

This clonotype was counted ten times or more. This may come from a read error, since a much larger clone is one base off. V usage is TRBV12-3 or TRBV12-4 and J usage is TRBJ2-7; possible D gene TRBD2, 5 bases. Trimming took 3 bases from V and 7 from J, leaving 31 bases between them. The CDR3 has 19 residues. The chain's CDR3 is CASSFSAGPLRVIYNEQYF. CDR3 in DNA: TGTGCCAGCAGTTTCTCGGCGGGTCCTTTGAGGGTAATCTACAATGAGCAGTACTTC.

This clonotype is judged medium-sized. J is TRBJ2-1 and V is TRBV7-3; possibly TRBD1 or TRBD2 for D (6 bases each). There are 13 residues in the CDR3. The V gene lost 5 bases and the J gene lost 7 bases, with 12 bases spanning the gap. Germline CDR1 reads SGHTA; CDR2 reads FQGTGA. The CDR3 loop is CASSPKGGNEQFF. The DNA for the CDR3 is TGTGCCAGCAGCCCCAAAGGGGGGAATGAGCAGTTCTTC. Based on the CDR3 plus reference TRBV7-3 and TRBJ2-1, the full variable domain is GAGVSQTPSNKVTEKGKYVELRCDPISGHTALYWYRQSLGQGPEFLIYFQGTGAADDSGLPNDRFFAVRPEGSVSTLKIQRTERGDSAVYLCASSPKGGNEQFFGPGTRLTVL.

This clonotype was counted once. Given a much more abundant clone one base away, this may be a read error. This chain joins TRBV5-3 and TRBJ2-5; TRBD2 might be the D (7 bases). TRBV5-3 is an open reading frame whose function is uncertain. Trimming pared 8 bases from V and 11 bases from J, leaving 31 bases between. The CDR3 is made up of 16 amino acids. As DNA, the CDR3 is TGTGCCAGCAGCCACATAACGGGGGGCCGCTACAATGAGCAGTACTTC. Its protein product is CASSHITGGRYNEQYF.

This sequence joins TRBV6-1 and TRBJ2-4, with TRBD2 identical over 8 bases. The J call is doubtful: the DNA matches TRBJ2-7 better. The CDR3 extends over 14 amino acids. Germline V gives CDR1 MNHNS, CDR2 SASEGT. CDR3 loop: CASSPSGGTYEQYF. The CDR3 nucleotides are TGTGCCAGCAGTCCGAGCGGGGGTACCTACGAGCAGTACTTC.

This clonotype was found many times. The rearrangement links TRBV6-1 to TRBJ1-3, with no clear D. The length of the CDR3 is 14 residues. Germline assignment: CDR1 MNHNS and CDR2 SASEGT. The V end was cut by 6 bases, the J end by 0 bases, with 9 bases between. In nucleotides, the CDR3 is TGTGCCAGCAGCCAATCGTACTCTGGAAACACCATATATTTT. Residues: CASSQSYSGNTIYF.

This clonotype qualifies as medium-sized. The V and J genes are TRBV7-3 and TRBJ2-2; D possibly corresponds to TRBD1 (5 bases). V shed 4 bases and J shed 0 bases, with 12 bases lying between them. Germline V CDR1 and CDR2: SGHTA, FQGTGA. CDR3 length: 16 residues. The DNA of the CDR3 is TGTGCCAGCAGCTCTCAGGGAAATGCGAACACCGGGGAGCTGTTTTTT. This encodes CASSSQGNANTGELFF.

This clonotype was observed many times. The chain carries TRBV6-6 and TRBJ1-4; maybe TRBD1 (5 bases). The CDR3 runs to 14 residues. V was trimmed by 2 bases and J by 8 bases, leaving 12 bases between them. Germline CDR1 and CDR2: MNHNY and SVGAGI (reference sequence). In nucleotides, the CDR3 is TGTGCCAGCAGTTACGGGGGAAATAGGGAAAAACTGTTTTTT. Protein sequence: CASSYGGNREKLFF.

Concerning this clonotype: Given the absence of the conserved phenylalanine or tryptophan at the CDR3 end, a read error is likely. The DNA is omitted, as the CDR3 cannot be located on it reliably, and the CDR3 follows TCRdb's listing. The chain's CDR3 is CASSLAGGHYNEQYFGA. The genes are TRBV7-2 and TRBJ2-6; TRBD1, the table's D call, lacks a check against the DNA. The CDR3 is made up of 17 amino acids, end residues included. Germline loops: CDR1 SGHTA, CDR2 FQGNSA.

This clonotype was counted only a few times. The CDR3 DNA reads as TGTGCCAGCAGAGCGGTCGTCGCGAACACCGGGGAGCTGTACTTC. Residues: CASRAVVANTGELYF. The genes are TRBV7-6 and TRBJ2-4; TRBD2 might be the D (5 bases). Germline loops: CDR1 SGHVS, CDR2 FNYEAQ. V was clipped by 6 bases and J by 15 bases, with 27 bases between them. The CDR3 extends over 15 amino acids.

In its sample, this clonotype ranks as medium-sized. This chain links TRBV12-3 or TRBV12-4 with TRBJ2-3; 10 bases match TRBD2. The CDR3 length is 15 residues. The J segment lost 4 bases and the V segment lost 6 bases, leaving 7 bases of the junction unmatched. For the CDR3, the DNA is TGTGCCAGCAGATTCAGCGGGGGGGGCGCAGATACGCAGTATTTT. It yields the protein CASRFSGGGADTQYF.

This clonotype showed up many times. The chain uses TRBV5-1 and TRBJ2-1, with 12 positions matching TRBD2. Germline V gene lookup returns CDR1 SGHRS and CDR2 YFSETQ. The V and J ends lost 5 bases and 5 bases, in that order; junction bases with no gene match: 5. The CDR3 totals 15 residues. The CDR3 coding sequence is TGCGCCAGCAGGTGGACTAGCGGGGATAACAATGAGCAGTTCTTC. The encoded protein is CASRWTSGDNNEQFF.

In its sample, this clonotype was seen many times. The chain is built from TRBV5-4 and TRBJ2-3, with D possibly called TRBD1 or TRBD2 (5 bases each). V was shortened by 4 bases and J by 4 bases, with 10 bases between the two germline ends. CDR3 length: 13 amino acids. Germline-derived CDR1 and CDR2 are SGHNT and YYREEE (reference sequence). CDR3 sequence: CASSVGTPDTQYF. CDR3 in DNA: TGTGCCAGCAGCGTTGGGACGCCAGATACGCAGTATTTT.

Turning to this clonotype: The CDR3 does not close with the conserved phenylalanine or tryptophan, likely indicating a read error. The limits of the CDR3 on the DNA are not certain, so only TCRdb's listed CDR3 is given. The genes are TRBV6-6 and TRBJ2-1; TRBD2, as called in the table, went unchecked against the DNA. The CDR3 has 18 amino acids, counting both end residues. In germline, CDR1 is MNHNY, CDR2 SVGAGI (reference sequence). CDR3 sequence: CASSSRPRDSNYGYTFGS.

This clonotype was seen at least ten times. The genes are TRBV11-3 and TRBJ1-6; 8 nucleotides match TRBD1. The germline V gene has CDR1 SGHNT and CDR2 YENEEA. The V segment lost 1 base and the J segment 8 bases; nucleotides outside the gene matches: 10. The CDR3 is made up of 17 amino acids. The DNA of the CDR3 is TGTGCCAGCAGCTTAGCGCGGACAGGGCTGAGTGATTCACCCCTCCACTTT. Its translation is CASSLARTGLSDSPLHF.

This clonotype was detected a few times. This sequence joins TRBV18 and TRBJ2-2; 8 nucleotides match TRBD1. The V segment lost 3 bases and the J segment 5 bases; nucleotides outside the gene matches: 11. CDR3 size: 17 residues. The germline gives CDR1 KGHSH, CDR2 LQKENI. In nucleotides, the CDR3 is TGTGCCAGCTCACCCCCGACCGGACAGGGTTTAACCGGGGAGCTGTTTTTT. This gives the protein CASSPPTGQGLTGELFF. The whole variable domain, filled in from reference TRBV18 and TRBJ2-2, reads NAGVMQNPRHLVRRRGQEARLRCSPMKGHSHVYWYRQLPEEGLKFMVYLQKENIIDESGMPKERFSAEFPKEGPSILRIQQVVRGDSAAYFCASSPPTGQGLTGELFFGEGSRLTVL.

The table lists this clonotype with many counts. CDR3 bases: TGTGCCAGCAGCCCGGAACCGGGACAGCATCAGCCCCAGCATTTT. Encoded protein: CASSPEPGQHQPQHF. The chain has TRBV5-4 and TRBJ1-5; 7 bases agree with TRBD1. The junction had 9 bases not matched to a gene; V was cut back by 4 bases and J by 5 bases. CDR1 and CDR2 (germline): SGHNT, YYREEE (reference sequence). The CDR3 runs to 15 residues. Full variable domain (outside the CDR3, taken from reference TRBV5-4 and TRBJ1-5): ETGVTQSPTHLIKTRGQQVTLRCSSQSGHNTVSWYQQALGQGPQFIFQYYREEENGRGNFPPRFSGLQFPNYSSELNVNALELDDSALYLCASSPEPGQHQPQHFGDGTRLSIL.